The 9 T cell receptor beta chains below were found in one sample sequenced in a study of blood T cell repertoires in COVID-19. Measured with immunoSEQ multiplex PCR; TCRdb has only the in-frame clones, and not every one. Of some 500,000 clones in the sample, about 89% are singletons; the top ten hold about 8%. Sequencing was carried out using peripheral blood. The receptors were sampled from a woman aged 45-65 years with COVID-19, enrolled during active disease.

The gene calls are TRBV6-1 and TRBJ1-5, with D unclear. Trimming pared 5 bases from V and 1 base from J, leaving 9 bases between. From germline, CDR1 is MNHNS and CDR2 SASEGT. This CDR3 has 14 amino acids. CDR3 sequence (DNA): TGTGCCAGCAGTTTCGTTTCGAGCAATCAGCCCCAGCATTTT. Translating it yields CASSFVSSNQPQHF.

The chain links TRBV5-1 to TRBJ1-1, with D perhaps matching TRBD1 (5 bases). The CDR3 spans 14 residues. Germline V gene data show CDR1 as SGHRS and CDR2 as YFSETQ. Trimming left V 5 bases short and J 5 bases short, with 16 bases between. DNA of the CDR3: TGCGCCAGCAGAACGGACATCGGAGGGACTGAAGCTTTCTTT. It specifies CASRTDIGGTEAFF.

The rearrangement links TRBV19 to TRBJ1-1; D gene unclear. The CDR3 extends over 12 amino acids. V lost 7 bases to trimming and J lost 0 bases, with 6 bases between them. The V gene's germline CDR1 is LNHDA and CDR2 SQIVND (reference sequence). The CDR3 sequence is CASTSLNTEAFF. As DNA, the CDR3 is TGTGCCAGTACTAGCTTGAACACTGAAGCTTTCTTT.

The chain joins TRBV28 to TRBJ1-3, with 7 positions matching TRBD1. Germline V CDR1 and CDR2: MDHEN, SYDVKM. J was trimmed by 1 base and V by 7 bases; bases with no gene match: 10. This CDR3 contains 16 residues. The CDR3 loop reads CASIPGGQPSGNTIYF. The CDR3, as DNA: TGTGCCAGCATCCCCGGGGGACAGCCTTCTGGAAACACCATATATTTT.

The CDR3: CASSLSTGNYGYTF. For the CDR3, the DNA is TGTGCCAGCAGTTTATCGACAGGGAACTATGGCTACACCTTC. The rearrangement joins TRBV27 to TRBJ1-2, with TRBD1 identical over 7 bases. Germline CDR1 MNHEY, CDR2 SMNVEV (reference sequence). The CDR3 has 14 residues. Trimming at V came to 0 bases and at J to 2 bases, leaving 0 bases not matched to a gene.

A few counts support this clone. CDR3 sequence reads: CASSLNRANYGYTF. The DNA for the CDR3 is TGTGCCAGCAGTTTAAACAGGGCCAACTATGGCTACACCTTC. This chain uses TRBV28 with TRBJ1-2; D is perhaps TRBD1 (6 bases). Germline CDR1 reads MDHEN; CDR2 reads SYDVKM. The CDR3 length is 14 residues. Trimming took 2 bases from V and 2 from J, leaving 9 bases between them.

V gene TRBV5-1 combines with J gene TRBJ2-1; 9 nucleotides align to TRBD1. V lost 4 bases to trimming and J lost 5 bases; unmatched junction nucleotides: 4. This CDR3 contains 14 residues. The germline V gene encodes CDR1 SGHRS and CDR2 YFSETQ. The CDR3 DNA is TGCGCCAGCAGCGTACAGGGGGCCAACAATGAGCAGTTCTTC. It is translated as CASSVQGANNEQFF. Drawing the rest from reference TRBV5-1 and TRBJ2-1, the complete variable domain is KAGVTQTPRYLIKTRGQQVTLSCSPISGHRSVSWYQQTPGQGLQFLFEYFSETQRNKGNFPGRFSGRQFSNSRSEMNVSTLELGDSALYLCASSVQGANNEQFFGPGTRLTVL.

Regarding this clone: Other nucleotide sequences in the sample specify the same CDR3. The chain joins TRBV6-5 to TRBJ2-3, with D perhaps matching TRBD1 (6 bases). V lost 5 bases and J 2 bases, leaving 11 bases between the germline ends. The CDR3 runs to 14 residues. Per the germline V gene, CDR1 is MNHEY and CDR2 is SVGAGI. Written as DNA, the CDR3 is TGTGCCAGCAGTCGGGGACAATACACAGATACGCAGTATTTT. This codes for CASSRGQYTDTQYF.

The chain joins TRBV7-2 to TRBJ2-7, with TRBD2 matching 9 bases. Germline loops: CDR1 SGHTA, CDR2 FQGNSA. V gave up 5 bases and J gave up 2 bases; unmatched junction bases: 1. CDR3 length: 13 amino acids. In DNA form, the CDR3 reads TGTGCCAGCAGCCCTAGCGGGACCTACGAGCAGTACTTC. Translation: CASSPSGTYEQYF.